Shown below are 14 T cell receptor beta chains from a single sample sequenced in a study of PD-1 blockade in classical Hodgkin lymphoma. TCRdb keeps only in-frame clones here, not all; method: immunoSEQ multiplex PCR. The sample records about 31,000 clones, 65% to 90% being singletons. In every patient, relapse followed autologous stem cell transplantation, while exposure to brentuximab vedotin differed. Investigators isolated CD4+ T cells from thawed PBMCs through magnetic negative selection. The sequencing here drew on CD4+ T cells from blood, taken at baseline. The receptors originated from a human donor with classical Hodgkin lymphoma.

This clone was observed a single time. The rearrangement joins TRBV25-1 to TRBJ2-1; D unclear. Trimming removed 4 bases from V and 4 bases from J, with 14 bases in between. CDR1 and CDR2 from the germline V gene are MGHDK and SYGVNS. The CDR3 runs to 15 residues. The CDR3 DNA reads as TGTGCCAGCAGTGCATCGGAGATTGGGTACAATGAGCAGTTCTTC. Protein sequence: CASSASEIGYNEQFF.

V usage is TRBV2 and J usage is TRBJ2-1; 10 bases are shared with TRBD1. The junction had 14 bases not matched to a gene; V was cut back by 6 bases and J by 9 bases. Germline V gene lookup returns CDR1 SNHLY and CDR2 FYNNEI. The CDR3 length is 16 residues. In DNA form, the CDR3 reads TGTGCCAGCAGCCCACGGGGACAGGGGACGATCAGTGAGCAGTTCTTC. Its protein is CASSPRGQGTISEQFF. Based on the CDR3 plus reference TRBV2 and TRBJ2-1, the full variable domain is EPEVTQTPSHQVTQMGQEVILRCVPISNHLYFYWYRQILGQKVEFLVSFYNNEISEKSEIFDDQFSVERPDGSNFTLKIRSTKLEDSAMYFCASSPRGQGTISEQFFGPGTRLTVL.

The chain carries TRBV10-3 and TRBJ1-6; 9 nucleotides match TRBD1. Germline CDR1 reads ENHRY; CDR2 reads SYGVKD. The J segment lost 5 bases and the V segment lost 6 bases, leaving 8 bases of the junction unmatched. CDR3 length equals 16 residues. CDR3: CAIRDTGTGNNSPLHF. The CDR3 nucleotides read TGTGCCATCAGAGATACCGGGACAGGGAATAATTCACCCCTCCACTTT.

The V gene is TRBV19, the J gene TRBJ2-5, with TRBD2 identical over 10 bases. From germline, CDR1 is LNHDA and CDR2 SQIVND (reference sequence). Trimming cost V 6 bases and J 4 bases; bases outside gene matches: 8. The CDR3 is 15 residues long. CDR3 residues: CASRQSGRAVETQYF. For the CDR3, the DNA is TGTGCCAGTAGACAAAGCGGGAGGGCGGTAGAGACCCAGTACTTC. Filled out from reference TRBV19 and TRBJ2-5, the complete variable domain reads DGGITQSPKYLFRKEGQNVTLSCEQNLNHDAMYWYRQDPGQGLRLIYYSQIVNDFQKGDIAEGYSVSREKKESFPLTVTSAQKNPTAFYLCASRQSGRAVETQYFGPGTRLLVL.

The chain joins TRBV29-1 to TRBJ2-5; 8 bases fit TRBD2. The CDR3 runs 17 residues. Germline trimming cut 7 bases from V and 5 bases from J; bases unmatched to any gene: 21. Germline CDR1 and CDR2: SQVTM and ANQGSEA. In DNA, the CDR3 is TGCAGCGCGACCTTGTTTTCTAGCGGGCAGAGAGGGGAGACCCAGTACTTC. Translation: CSATLFSSGQRGETQYF. Looking up the rest from reference TRBV29-1 and TRBJ2-5 gives the full variable domain: SAVISQKPSRDICQRGTSLTIQCQVDSQVTMMFWYRQQPGQSLTLIATANQGSEATYESGFVIDKFPISRPNLTFSTLTVSNMSPEDSSIYLCSATLFSSGQRGETQYFGPGTRLLVL.

This clone showed up just a few times. V gene TRBV28 combines with J gene TRBJ2-7, with a possible D match to TRBD2 (7 bases). From germline, CDR1 is MDHEN and CDR2 SYDVKM. The CDR3 sequence is 14 residues long. V lost 5 bases and J lost 6, with 17 bases in between. As DNA, the CDR3 is TGTGCCAGCAGTCTCCAAGGGGGGGGCCGCGAGCAGTACTTC. Protein product: CASSLQGGGREQYF.

The genes are TRBV7-9 and TRBJ1-1, with D possibly matching TRBD1 (6 bases). Deletions cut 6 bases from V and 0 bases from J, with 8 bases between. Germline CDR1 and CDR2: SEHNR and FQNEAQ (reference sequence). The CDR3 runs 13 residues. CDR3: CASRTGMNTEAFF. CDR3 in DNA: TGTGCCAGCAGGACAGGAATGAACACTGAAGCTTTCTTT.

In its sample, this clone was seen once. V is TRBV28 and J is TRBJ1-5; 9 bases are a match to TRBD1. The CDR3 covers 14 residues. Trimming cost V 5 bases and J 8 bases; bases outside gene matches: 7. In germline, CDR1 is MDHEN, CDR2 SYDVKM. The chain's CDR3 is CASSATGGYEPQHF. The CDR3, as DNA: TGTGCCAGCAGTGCGACAGGGGGATACGAGCCCCAGCATTTT.

This chain joins TRBV19 and TRBJ2-1; D may correspond to TRBD1 or TRBD2 (6 bases each). CDR3 length equals 12 residues. V was trimmed by 10 bases and J by 9 bases, leaving 16 bases between them. Germline V gene lookup returns CDR1 LNHDA and CDR2 SQIVND (reference sequence). DNA for the CDR3: TGTGCCACATCTGGGGGGCAGGTTGAGCAGTTCTTC. Translating gives CATSGGQVEQFF.

V gene TRBV6-6 combines with J gene TRBJ2-5, with 10 bases aligning to TRBD1. Germline CDR1 MNHNY, CDR2 SVGAGI (reference sequence). The V gene end was trimmed by 2 bases and the J gene end by 5 bases; junction bases not matched to a gene: 8. The CDR3 is made up of 16 amino acids. CDR3 sequence: CASSYGDRGTQETQYF. In DNA form, the CDR3 reads TGTGCCAGCAGTTACGGGGACAGGGGTACCCAGGAGACCCAGTACTTC.

This clone was counted a single time. The chain employs TRBV19 and TRBJ2-1, with a possible D match to TRBD2 (5 bases). Deletions cut 2 bases from V and 0 bases from J, with 11 bases between. This CDR3 is built from 16 residues. Germline CDR1 is LNHDA and CDR2 is SQIVND (reference sequence). The CDR3 bases are TGTGCCAGTAGTATATTCGAGGGAAGCTCCTACAATGAGCAGTTCTTC. It specifies CASSIFEGSSYNEQFF.

The chain has TRBV28 and TRBJ2-7; no clear D. V lost 7 bases to trimming and J lost 2 bases, with 12 bases between them. Germline loops: CDR1 MDHEN, CDR2 SYDVKM. The CDR3 is made up of 13 amino acids. CDR3 sequence (DNA): TGTGCCAGCACTCATCGCCAGACCTACGAGCAGTACTTC. Its protein product is CASTHRQTYEQYF.

This chain links TRBV27 with TRBJ2-7, with D unclear. CDR1 is MNHEY and CDR2 is SMNVEV in the germline V gene (reference sequence). The CDR3 totals 14 residues. V shed 7 bases and J shed 0 bases, with 13 bases lying between them. CDR3 protein: CASKATVTSYEQYF. The CDR3 DNA follows: TGTGCCAGCAAGGCCACGGTGACCTCCTACGAGCAGTACTTC.

The chain joins TRBV5-6 to TRBJ1-2; 7 nucleotides match TRBD1. Germline lookup yields CDR1 SGHDT and CDR2 YYEEEE. V shed 4 bases and J 7 bases; nucleotides not matched to a gene: 13. The CDR3 runs to 15 residues. CDR3 sequence (DNA): TGTGCCAGCAGCCCCTTCGGGGACGCAGGGGGTGGCTACACCTTC. This codes for CASSPFGDAGGGYTF. Full variable domain (outside the CDR3, taken from reference TRBV5-6 and TRBJ1-2): DAGVTQSPTHLIKTRGQQVTLRCSPKSGHDTVSWYQQALGQGPQFIFQYYEEEERQRGNFPDRFSGHQFPNYSSELNVNALLLGDSALYLCASSPFGDAGGGYTFGSGTRLTVV.